This TCR beta chain was found in a study of blood T cell repertoires in COVID-19 (dated by TCRdb to 2019 to 2021). Notes on the research overall: Samples from collaborators originated in the United States, Italy and Spain and spanned both the acute and convalescent phases of COVID-19. The material from the prospective study consisted of cDNA or gDNA derived from T cells, B-cell-depleted T cells, or PBMCs. Where HLA class I and class II types were available, the types were taken from metadata supplied by the sample provider, not from assay-based typing. Samples came from the ongoing ImmuneRACE study (first 160 participants) plus 1,254 subjects from 6 global collaborators. Subjects who had been exposed to COVID-19, were actively infected with it, or had recovered from it provided the deeply sampled blood TCRbeta repertoires that made up the dataset. A de-identified subject ID, COVID-19 status, age in years and sex were almost always included in the sample metadata. The repertoires were made available in a free public database intended to serve as a resource for research on the immune response to SARS-CoV-2. General study outcomes and caveats: The amount of clinical and demographic metadata varied by source and participant and was provided uncurated.

The germline ends are 14 bases apart after V is trimmed by 3 bases and J by 8 bases. The CDR1 and CDR2 encoded by the germline V gene are SGDLS and YYNGEE. The CDR3 measures 14 amino acids from cysteine to phenylalanine. The DNA shown is the 42-base CDR3, in frame from base 1. Enrolling through a virtual design, the prospective study's participants ranged in age from about 18 to 100 years and lived across roughly 24 United States geographic areas. To assign participants to cohorts, the prospective study relied on clinical history that participants themselves reported in a screening survey and a study questionnaire. Recovered participants in ImmuneRACE Cohort 3 were defined as having two consecutive negative NP/OP PCR tests, clearance from a healthcare professional, or resolution of symptoms. In the prospective study, whole blood, serum and a nasopharyngeal or oropharyngeal swab were collected from each participant by mobile phlebotomists. Prospective study participants could optionally give additional blood draws and questionnaires over an approximately 2-month period. Blood samples from the prospective study were shipped frozen or at room temperature prior to DNA extraction.

In regard to this clone: Its target antigen remains unknown. No base qualities exist here, and no much larger clone lies one base off it.

TCRbeta CDR3 regions were amplified from genomic DNA by means of the immunoSEQ Assay, a bias-controlled multiplex PCR. On the study's bioinformatics: Nucleated cell counts per sample were estimated from amplification of reference gene primers within the assay. To quantify the absolute abundance of each unique TCRbeta CDR3 rearrangement, sequence reads were collapsed and filtered. For each sample, productive Simpson clonality was calculated by taking the square root of Simpson's diversity index across productive rearrangements. Not all clones reach the TCRdb copy of this immuneACCESS table, which keeps in-frame sequences only. Checked studies attribute under half of the gap to unresolved V genes and leave the rest unexplained. From that table come the V and J calls and clone size; the DNA was used to work out D and trimming. The sample table holds over 150,000 clones, of which about 88% were seen once. The top ten clonotypes cover roughly 9% of the sample.

The rearrangement joined TRBV9 to TRBJ1-4; the best D guess is TRBD1, with 6 bases matching. This sequence was found in a woman under 30 who had recovered from COVID-19. The source material was PBMCs or T cells enriched from blood (not recorded which). The DNA sequence reads TGTGCCAGCAGCGAGGGGGTAGTGGGAGAAAAACTGTTTTTT. Its protein reads: CASSEGVVGEKLFF.